The 17 T cell receptor beta chains listed next were all sequenced from one sample in a study of tumor and adjacent non-tumor tissue in lung cancer. The template was RNA from unsorted bulk tissue. The normal lung tissue was taken more than 3 cm from the tumor edge. TCRbeta libraries were built with three rounds of nested PCR, modified from ARM-PCR. A single record per CDR3 protein comes from TCRdb applying MiXCR to the multiplex PCR reads. The sample includes 60,000 to 90,000 distinct CDR3 sequences, around 70% of them seen just once. The specimen sequenced was distant non-tumor lung tissue. These receptors were obtained from a woman between 50 and 59 years old with non-small cell lung cancer.

As for this clonotype: A much larger clone lies a single base off, so this may be a read error. This chain uses TRBV6-2 or TRBV6-3 with TRBJ1-1; 7 bases line up with TRBD1. CDR3 length: 16 amino acids. From germline, CDR1 is MNHEY and CDR2 SVGEGT. Trimming cost V 2 bases and J 4 bases; bases outside gene matches: 10. The CDR3 spells CASSYDLGTASTEAFF. The CDR3 DNA reads TGTGCCAGCAGTTACGATTTGGGGACAGCGAGCACTGAAGCTTTCTTT.

This clonotype was recorded once. Likely a read error: the CDR3 ends without its conserved phenylalanine or tryptophan. The V gene is TRBV4-2, the J gene TRBJ2-6; TRBD1 matches at 10 bases. The CDR3 spans 20 residues. The germline gives CDR1 LGHNA, CDR2 YNFKEQ. CDR3 sequence: CDSSQDKFGTGAPGANVLTS. Here the CDR3 DNA reads TGTGACAGCAGCCAAGATAAGTTCGGGACAGGGGCTCCTGGGGCCAACGTCCTGACTTCC.

Of note for this clonotype: A junction end diverges from the germline sequence, so it may reflect a read error. The V and J genes are TRBV11-2 and TRBJ2-7; 11 bases map to TRBD2. This CDR3 region has 16 residues. The germline gives CDR1 SGHAT, CDR2 FQNNGV. Written as DNA, the CDR3 is TGTGCCAGCAGCCCCATGACTAGCGGGATCTCCTACCAGCATTACTTC. Protein: CASSPMTSGISYQHYF.

In its sample, this clonotype was seen once. A read error may account for a junction end that differs from germline. The chain employs TRBV20-1 and TRBJ2-1; 10 nucleotides agree with TRBD1. The CDR3 consists of 16 residues. Per the germline V gene, CDR1 is DFQATT and CDR2 is SNEGSKA (reference sequence). CDR3 in amino acids: CSTRDEGTGVDNEQFF. The CDR3 nucleotides are TGCAGTACTAGAGATGAGGGGACAGGGGTCGACAATGAGCAGTTCTTC.

This clonotype was seen just once. A read error is possible here, since a much larger clone lies one base away. The V call is TRBV12-3 or TRBV12-4, the J call TRBJ2-3; D gene uncertain. This CDR3 is built from 12 residues. Trimming pared 4 bases from V and 11 bases from J, leaving 13 bases between. Written as DNA, the CDR3 is TGTGCCAGCAGTTCCTCACACCCCATGCAGTATTTT. Its translation is CASSSSHPMQYF.

The genes are TRBV10-3 and TRBJ2-2; no clear D. Germline V gene data show CDR1 as ENHRY and CDR2 as SYGVKD. This CDR3 is built from 14 residues. CDR3 sequence (DNA): TGTGATATCAGTGAGTCGATGGCAGATGGGGAGCTGTTTTTT. Amino acids: CDISESMADGELFF.

Concerning this clonotype itself: A clone one base away is much larger, so this may be a read error. This chain joins TRBV6-2 or TRBV6-3 and TRBJ2-5, with D uncertain. There are 14 residues in the CDR3. The germline V gene encodes CDR1 MNHEY and CDR2 SVGEGT. The V and J ends lost 2 bases and 2 bases respectively, with 9 bases between them. In DNA form, the CDR3 reads TGTGCCAGCAGTTACGGCGGAAAGCAAGAGACCCAGTACTTC. Translated, it gives CASSYGGKQETQYF.

As regards this clonotype: Mismatch with germline at one junction end may stem from a read error. The chain carries TRBV4-3 and TRBJ2-1; 10 bases agree with TRBD2. Germline V gene lookup returns CDR1 LGHNA and CDR2 YSLEER. The CDR3 extends over 19 amino acids. The CDR3: CANSQHLPRTSGPNDEQFF. CDR3 sequence (DNA): TGCGCCAACAGCCAGCATTTGCCCCGGACTAGCGGACCGAACGATGAGCAGTTCTTC.

Comments on this clonotype: A much larger clone differs by one base, so this may be a read error. The chain has TRBV4-2 and TRBJ1-4; 10 bases are a match to TRBD1. CDR1 is LGHNA and CDR2 is YNFKEQ in the germline V gene. V trimming: 3 bases; J trimming: 9 bases; junction bases outside the gene matches: 10. CDR3 size: 16 residues. The DNA for the CDR3 is TGTGCCAGCAGCCAGTCCCCGACAGGGGGCGGGAAAAAACTGTTTTTT. Translated: CASSQSPTGGGKKLFF.

This clonotype was recorded once. V is TRBV12-3 or TRBV12-4 and J is TRBJ2-1; the match to TRBD2 covers 11 bases. This CDR3 has 21 amino acids. The V and J ends lost 7 bases and 0 bases, in that order; junction bases with no gene match: 20. The CDR3 sequence is CASTHPGLAGLASSSYNEQFF. DNA for the CDR3: TGTGCCAGCACCCACCCAGGACTAGCGGGTCTAGCCTCGAGCTCCTACAATGAGCAGTTCTTC.

In regard to this clonotype: One end of the junction fails to match germline, which may point to a read error. V and J are TRBV4-1 and TRBJ1-5; possible D gene TRBD1, 5 bases. CDR1 MGHRA and CDR2 YSYEKL come from the germline V gene. This CDR3 is 15 amino acids long. The CDR3 DNA is TGCGCCAGCAGCCAAGATTCGCAGGGCAATCAGTCCCAGCATTTT. This translates into CASSQDSQGNQSQHF.

Note on this clonotype: A much larger clone lies one base from this, so it may be a read error. This chain connects TRBV6-1 to TRBJ2-5; TRBD2 might be the D (5 bases). The CDR3 is made up of 13 amino acids. With 9 bases removed from V and 1 base from J, the gap between germline ends came to 12 bases. The germline V gene encodes CDR1 MNHNS and CDR2 SASEGT. As DNA, the CDR3 is TGTGCCAGTTCCCGGGAAAGCCAAGAGACCCAGTACTTC. It specifies CASSRESQETQYF.

This clonotype was counted a few times. A clone one base away is much larger, so this may be a read error. The J gene is TRBJ2-7, the V gene TRBV20-1; D unresolved. CDR1 is DFQATT and CDR2 is SNEGSKA in the germline V gene (reference sequence). V lost 0 bases to trimming and J lost 6 bases, with 12 bases between them. The CDR3 spans 13 residues. The CDR3 loop is CSARDVVYPEQYF. The CDR3 DNA sequence: TGCAGTGCTAGAGATGTGGTCTACCCCGAGCAGTACTTC.

The chain couples TRBV20-1 to TRBJ2-7; D is undetermined. The germline V gene encodes CDR1 DFQATT and CDR2 SNEGSKA (reference sequence). Trimming took 7 bases from V and 3 from J, leaving 16 bases between them. The CDR3 consists of 13 residues. The chain's CDR3 is CSENSGRVYEQYF. CDR3 bases: TGCAGTGAAAACAGTGGGCGCGTCTACGAGCAGTACTTC.

Turning to this clonotype: This likely comes from a read error, as the CDR3 has no conserved phenylalanine or tryptophan at its end. The chain recombines TRBV18 with TRBJ1-1; TRBD1 is a possible D gene (5 bases). V was cut by 6 bases and J by 1 base, with 21 bases left in between. CDR3 length equals 17 residues. From germline, CDR1 is KGHSH and CDR2 LQKENI. CDR3 sequence reads: CASSPREHTGGNTEAFI. The CDR3 nucleotides read TGTGCCAGCTCCCCTCGGGAGCACACCGGGGGGAACACTGAAGCTTTCATT.

With regard to this clonotype: One end of the junction fails to match germline, which may point to a read error. This chain connects TRBV6-1 to TRBJ1-5; D gene unclear. The germline V gene encodes CDR1 MNHNS and CDR2 SASEGT. The CDR3 has 13 amino acids. The CDR3 region is CAISESPYQPQHF. CDR3 nucleotides: TGTGCCATCAGTGAATCTCCATATCAGCCCCAGCATTTT.

On this clonotype itself: A much larger clone differs by one base, so this may be a read error. The J gene is TRBJ2-1, the V gene TRBV29-1; TRBD2 aligns across 7 bases. Germline-derived CDR1 and CDR2 are SQVTM and ANQGSEA. V trimming: 6 bases; J trimming: 5 bases; junction bases outside the gene matches: 13. CDR3 length: 15 residues. This chain's CDR3 is CSVDQGLTVNNEQFF. CDR3 nucleotides: TGCAGCGTAGACCAGGGACTAACGGTAAACAATGAGCAGTTCTTC.